This T cell receptor (beta chain) was identified in a study of shared T cell receptors in the human thymus. V was clipped by 6 bases and J by 8 bases, with 13 bases between them. The CDR3 runs 12 residues. CDR1 and CDR2 from the germline V gene are LNHDA and SQIVND (reference sequence). Assay used: immunoSEQ multiplex PCR; TCRdb lists only in-frame clones, some missing. The table has hundreds of thousands of clones, about 80% seen once. The same sample was also used in a study of human thymus T cells. As that report states: Thymus tissue was removed during corrective cardiac surgery. Repertoires sampled from thymus and blood appeared biased in V and J gene usage. Thymic repertoires from unrelated individuals overlapped highly, related research reported.

The rearrangement links TRBV19 to TRBJ1-2; D is unclear. The sequence was collected from a boy in the first two years of life with a congenital heart defect. Sequenced sample: thymocytes. The DNA of the CDR3 is TGTGCCAGTAGGGTCCGTGGAGGCGGCTACACCTTC. Amino acid sequence: CASRVRGGGYTF. Filled out from reference TRBV19 and TRBJ1-2, the complete variable domain reads DGGITQSPKYLFRKEGQNVTLSCEQNLNHDAMYWYRQDPGQGLRLIYYSQIVNDFQKGDIAEGYSVSREKKESFPLTVTSAQKNPTAFYLCASRVRGGGYTFGSGTRLTVV.